The 23 T cell receptor beta chains below all came from one sample that was sequenced in a study of T cell changes during pregnancy in multiple sclerosis. Here immunoSEQ multiplex PCR was the method, and the copy in TCRdb shows in-frame clones only, minus some. This table has 85,000 to 110,000 clones, almost 95% appearing once. Sequenced material: peripheral blood, taken after pregnancy. These receptors originate from a female donor with multiple sclerosis, enrolled in a pregnancy study.

J is TRBJ1-2 and V is TRBV2, with a tentative D call TRBD1 (5 bases). This CDR3 is built from 14 residues. Between the trimmed V and J ends, which lost 4 bases and 4 bases, there was a span of 13 bases. The germline CDR1 and CDR2 sequences are SNHLY and FYNNEI. DNA for the CDR3: TGTGCCAGCAGTGGATTGGGGGGGGTCTATGGCTACACCTTC. The encoded protein is CASSGLGGVYGYTF.

The chain carries TRBV21-1 and TRBJ2-7; TRBD2, the table's D call, lacks a check against the DNA. TRBV21-1 is listed as a pseudogene. The CDR3 totals 17 residues. The CDR3 DNA sequence: TGTGCCAGCAGCAGAGCCTTCGGGAGGATCCCCTCCTACGAGCAGTACTTC. It yields the protein CASSRAFGRIPSYEQYF.

The gene calls are TRBV21-1 and TRBJ2-1; whether TRBD1, the table's D call, matches the DNA was not checked. TRBV21-1 is annotated as a pseudogene. This CDR3 has 15 residues. CDR3 bases: TGTGCCAGCCGCCGGTCCGGGACAACTTACAATGAGCAGTTCTTC. Protein sequence: CASRRSGTTYNEQFF.

CDR3 sequence: CASSLTGVSGNTIYF. DNA of the CDR3: TGTGCCAGCAGCTTAACAGGGGTCTCTGGAAACACCATATATTTT. The genes are TRBV11-2 and TRBJ1-3, with 7 bases identical to TRBD1. CDR1 is SGHAT, CDR2 FQNNGV, per germline. This CDR3 comprises 15 residues. The V and J ends lost 2 bases and 0 bases, in that order; junction bases with no gene match: 1.

This clone appeared a single time. The chain couples TRBV28 to TRBJ2-5, with 7 bases matching TRBD2. Germline V gene lookup returns CDR1 MDHEN and CDR2 SYDVKM. The CDR3 covers 15 residues. Losses at the gene ends were 7 bases for V and 5 bases for J; bases not matched to a gene: 13. Here the CDR3 DNA reads TGTGCCAGCACTTTGGGGAGGGCCCGTTCGGAGACCCAGTACTTC. It yields the protein CASTLGRARSETQYF.

This chain uses TRBV27 with TRBJ2-5, with 9 positions matching TRBD1. V gave up 3 bases and J gave up 5 bases; unmatched junction bases: 19. The CDR3 is made up of 19 amino acids. Germline V gene lookup returns CDR1 MNHEY and CDR2 SMNVEV (reference sequence). In nucleotides, the CDR3 is TGTGCCAGCAGTTTGGGAGGGACAGGGTTAAAGGGGGCCCTGGAGACCCAGTACTTC. Translating it yields CASSLGGTGLKGALETQYF.

The rearrangement links TRBV19 to TRBJ2-1, with 15 nucleotides matching TRBD2. The CDR3 extends over 15 amino acids. V was pared by 7 bases and J by 6 bases, with 4 bases of the junction left unmatched. Germline-derived CDR1 and CDR2 are LNHDA and SQIVND (reference sequence). CDR3 in DNA: TGTGCCAGTACTAGGACTAGCGGGGGGGCCAATGAGCAGTTCTTC. This encodes CASTRTSGGANEQFF.

The rearrangement links TRBV19 to TRBJ2-2, with 7 bases that match TRBD1. CDR3 length: 14 amino acids. Germline V lookup: CDR1 LNHDA, CDR2 SQIVND (reference sequence). Losses at the gene ends were 7 bases for V and 6 bases for J; bases not matched to a gene: 8. The CDR3 coding sequence is TGTGCCAGTACGATACAGGGGCGGTCCGGGGAGCTGTTTTTT. As protein: CASTIQGRSGELFF.

The chain carries TRBV11-2 and TRBJ1-1, with a possible D match to TRBD1 (6 bases). CDR1 and CDR2 (germline): SGHAT, FQNNGV. The CDR3 contains 14 residues. The V gene lost 0 bases and the J gene lost 8 bases, with 13 bases spanning the gap. Here the CDR3 DNA reads TGTGCCAGCAGCTTAGATGGGGGCCAAATCGAAGCTTTCTTT. This encodes CASSLDGGQIEAFF.

The chain links TRBV11-2 to TRBJ2-7, with D possibly TRBD1 on 5 matching bases. The V gene's germline CDR1 is SGHAT and CDR2 FQNNGV. CDR3 length: 13 amino acids. V lost 1 base, J lost 3 bases, and 7 bases lay in between. CDR3: CASSLAGIYEQYF. CDR3 bases: TGTGCCAGCAGCTTAGCAGGGATCTACGAGCAGTACTTC.

The V call is TRBV18, the J call TRBJ1-4; 9 nucleotides match TRBD1. Germline assignment: CDR1 KGHSH and CDR2 LQKENI. The CDR3 has 15 residues. V lost 5 bases and J lost 5; bases outside the gene matches: 6. The CDR3 is CASSLRTGENEKLFF. CDR3 nucleotides: TGTGCCAGCTCATTACGGACAGGGGAGAATGAAAAACTGTTTTTT. Variable domain in full (rest from reference TRBV18 and TRBJ1-4): NAGVMQNPRHLVRRRGQEARLRCSPMKGHSHVYWYRQLPEEGLKFMVYLQKENIIDESGMPKERFSAEFPKEGPSILRIQQVVRGDSAAYFCASSLRTGENEKLFFGSGTQLSVL.

The chain employs TRBV7-2 and TRBJ2-7, with TRBD1 identical over 10 bases. The CDR3 has 15 amino acids. The germline V gene encodes CDR1 SGHTA and CDR2 FQGNSA. With 5 bases clipped from V and 0 bases from J, the junction kept 4 bases outside the gene matches. The CDR3, as DNA: TGTGCCAGCAGCACGGGACAGGGGATCTCCTACGAGCAGTACTTC. Translating gives CASSTGQGISYEQYF.

The CDR3 sequence: CASSLRQGLSTNEKLFF. CDR3 DNA: TGCGCCAGCAGTTTAAGACAGGGTTTGTCAACTAATGAAAAACTGTTTTTT. The chain carries TRBV10-2 and TRBJ1-4; 7 bases are a match to TRBD1. This CDR3 is 17 amino acids long. Germline CDR1 reads WSHSY; CDR2 reads SAAADI. Trimming removed 5 bases from V and 0 bases from J; junction bases left unmatched: 9.

The chain employs TRBV5-4 and TRBJ1-1; D might be TRBD1 (6 bases). The ends were cut back, 4 bases at V and 4 bases at J, with 14 bases in the middle. CDR3 length: 14 amino acids. Looked up from germline, CDR1 is SGHNT and CDR2 is YYREEE (reference sequence). This chain's CDR3 is CASSPEGEPTEAFF. The CDR3 DNA sequence: TGTGCCAGCAGCCCCGAGGGGGAACCCACTGAAGCTTTCTTT.

V gene TRBV5-1 combines with J gene TRBJ1-1; no clear D. Germline lookup yields CDR1 SGHRS and CDR2 YFSETQ. V was pared by 0 bases and J by 4 bases, with 13 bases between. This CDR3 is 15 amino acids long. The CDR3 nucleotides are TGCGCCAGCAGCTTGGTCTTAAGCGGAAGCACTGAAGCTTTCTTT. This sequence encodes CASSLVLSGSTEAFF.

J is TRBJ1-3 and V is TRBV4-1; the D is unclear. The germline V gene encodes CDR1 MGHRA and CDR2 YSYEKL. The ends were cut back, 4 bases at V and 0 bases at J, with 13 bases in the middle. The CDR3 spans 16 residues. CDR3 sequence (DNA): TGCGCCAGCAGCCCCACCCCGGGAGGCTCTGGAAACACCATATATTTT. The encoded protein is CASSPTPGGSGNTIYF.

This clone was picked up one time. The chain recombines TRBV28 with TRBJ1-5; a possible D gene is TRBD1 (5 bases). The CDR3 runs 13 residues. Trimming stripped 5 bases from V and 6 bases from J, with 11 bases between. CDR1 is MDHEN and CDR2 is SYDVKM in the germline V gene. CDR3 nucleotides: TGTGCCAGCAGTCCCTTGGGGGGTCAGCCCCAGCATTTT. Amino acid sequence: CASSPLGGQPQHF.

J is TRBJ1-5 and V is TRBV6-1, with a tentative D call TRBD1 (5 bases). CDR3 length equals 15 residues. Trimming pared 3 bases from V and 3 bases from J, leaving 12 bases between. The germline V gene has CDR1 MNHNS and CDR2 SASEGT. The DNA of the CDR3 is TGTGCCAGCAGTGAGGGAGGGGATATCAATCAGCCCCAGCATTTT. This gives the protein CASSEGGDINQPQHF.

The CDR3: CASSDGTGLRALHF. In DNA form, the CDR3 reads TGTGCCAGCAGCGACGGGACAGGGCTTCGGGCCCTCCACTTT. The V call is TRBV9, the J call TRBJ1-6, with 9 positions matching TRBD1. CDR3 length equals 14 residues. The germline V gene encodes CDR1 SGDLS and CDR2 YYNGEE. V shed 3 bases, J shed 14 bases, and the junction held 9 bases outside the gene matches.

The chain recombines TRBV27 with TRBJ2-3; 16 bases line up with TRBD2. CDR3 length: 17 residues. Trimming took 3 bases from V and 2 from J; bases not matched to a gene: 2. Germline V CDR1 and CDR2: MNHEY, SMNVEV (reference sequence). The CDR3 nucleotides read TGTGCCAGCAGTTTGGGGACTAGCGGGGGGGCCACAGATACGCAGTATTTT. Protein sequence: CASSLGTSGGATDTQYF.

The chain is built from TRBV7-2 and TRBJ2-5, with 7 nucleotides matching TRBD1. Trimming at V came to 3 bases and at J to 0 bases, leaving 1 base not matched to a gene. The CDR3 totals 14 residues. The germline V gene encodes CDR1 SGHTA and CDR2 FQGNSA. DNA for the CDR3: TGTGCCAGCAGCTTTACAGGGGACCAAGAGACCCAGTACTTC. Translating gives CASSFTGDQETQYF.

This chain connects TRBV5-4 to TRBJ1-3; 8 nucleotides match TRBD1. V trimming: 5 bases; J trimming: 4 bases; junction bases outside the gene matches: 5. Germline V lookup: CDR1 SGHNT, CDR2 YYREEE (reference sequence). CDR3 length equals 14 residues. CDR3 protein: CASRPTGVGNTIYF. The CDR3 DNA sequence: TGTGCCAGCAGACCGACAGGGGTGGGAAACACCATATATTTT.

The chain's CDR3 is CVRSYGLAGGTDTQYF. The CDR3 DNA reads TGTGTCAGAAGCTACGGACTAGCGGGGGGCACAGATACGCAGTATTTT. The chain carries TRBV7-5 and TRBJ2-3; no DNA check was done on the table's D call, TRBD2. TRBV7-5 is a listed pseudogene. The CDR3 is 16 residues long.